The source of this T cell receptor beta chain is a study of blood T cell repertoires in COVID-19. Study at large: Spain, Italy and the United States supplied samples that represented acute and convalescent COVID-19. T cells, B-cell-depleted T cells, or PBMCs supplied cDNA or gDNA.

This clone was seen a single time. The repertoire was sequenced with immunoSEQ multiplex PCR; TCRdb's copy has only in-frame clones and lacks some. The sample lists 300,000 to 400,000 clones, over 80% occurring once. Sequencing was carried out using peripheral blood. The receptor was derived from a woman between 50 and 59 years old with COVID-19, enrolled during active disease.

The DNA of the CDR3 is TGTGCCAGCAGCAGACTAGCGGAGAGTGGTACGCAGTATTTT. Its translation is CASSRLAESGTQYF. The chain is built from TRBV7-3 and TRBJ2-3; 9 bases align to TRBD2. CDR1 is SGHTA, CDR2 FQGTGA, per germline. The CDR3 loop spans 14 amino acids. V was pared by 5 bases and J by 8 bases, with 8 bases of the junction left unmatched. Supplemented by reference TRBV7-3 and TRBJ2-3, the full variable domain reads GAGVSQTPSNKVTEKGKYVELRCDPISGHTALYWYRQSLGQGPEFLIYFQGTGAADDSGLPNDRFFAVRPEGSVSTLKIQRTERGDSAVYLCASSRLAESGTQYFGPGTRLTVL.